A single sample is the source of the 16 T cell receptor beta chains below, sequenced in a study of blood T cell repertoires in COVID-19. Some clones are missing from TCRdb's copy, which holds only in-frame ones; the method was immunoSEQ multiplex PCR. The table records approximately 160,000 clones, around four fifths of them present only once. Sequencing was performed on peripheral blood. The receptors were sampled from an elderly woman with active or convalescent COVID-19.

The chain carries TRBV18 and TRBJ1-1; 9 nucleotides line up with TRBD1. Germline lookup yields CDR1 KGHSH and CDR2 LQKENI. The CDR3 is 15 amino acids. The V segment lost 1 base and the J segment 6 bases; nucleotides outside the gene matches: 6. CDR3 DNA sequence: TGTGCCAGCTCACCACGTCGACAGGGGGGAGCTGAAGCTTTCTTT. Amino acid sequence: CASSPRRQGGAEAFF.

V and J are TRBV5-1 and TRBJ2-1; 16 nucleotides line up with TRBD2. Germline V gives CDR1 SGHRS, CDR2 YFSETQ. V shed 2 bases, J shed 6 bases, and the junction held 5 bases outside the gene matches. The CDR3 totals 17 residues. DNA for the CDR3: TGCGCCAGCAGCTTCGGGACTAGCGGGGGGGCCGCCAATGAGCAGTTCTTC. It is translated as CASSFGTSGGAANEQFF.

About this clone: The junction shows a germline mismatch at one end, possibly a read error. The DNA for the CDR3 is TGTGCTAGCAGCCGTGATAGAGCGGGGGGGGAGACCCAGTACTTC. This sequence encodes CASSRDRAGGETQYF. V is TRBV7-7 and J is TRBJ2-5; 10 bases match TRBD2. The CDR3 is 15 amino acids. Germline CDR1 is SSHAT and CDR2 is FNYEAQ (reference sequence).

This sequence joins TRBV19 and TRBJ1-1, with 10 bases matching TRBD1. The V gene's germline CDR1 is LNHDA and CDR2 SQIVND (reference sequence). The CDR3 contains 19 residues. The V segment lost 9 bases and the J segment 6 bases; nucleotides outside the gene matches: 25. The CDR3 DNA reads TGTGCCAGCACCGACAGGGGGCGGTACCCCGGTGGGATACGGGCTGAAGCTTTCTTT. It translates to CASTDRGRYPGGIRAEAFF.

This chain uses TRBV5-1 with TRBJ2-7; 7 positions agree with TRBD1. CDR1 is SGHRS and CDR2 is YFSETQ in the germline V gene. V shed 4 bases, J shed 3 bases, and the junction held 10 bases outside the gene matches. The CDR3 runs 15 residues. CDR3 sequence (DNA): TGCGCCAGCAGCCCGCGACAGGGACGGGACTACGAGCAGTACTTC. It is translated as CASSPRQGRDYEQYF.

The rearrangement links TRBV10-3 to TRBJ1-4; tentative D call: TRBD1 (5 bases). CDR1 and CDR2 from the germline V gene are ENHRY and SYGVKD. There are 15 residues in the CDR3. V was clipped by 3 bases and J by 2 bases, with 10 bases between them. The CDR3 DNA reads TGTGCCATCAGTGAAGGGGTAGGGACTAATGAAAAACTGTTTTTT. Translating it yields CAISEGVGTNEKLFF.

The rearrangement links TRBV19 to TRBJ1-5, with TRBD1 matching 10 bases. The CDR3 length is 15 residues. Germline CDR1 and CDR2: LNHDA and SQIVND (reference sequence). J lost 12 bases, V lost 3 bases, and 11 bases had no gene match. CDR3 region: CASSITGTGAMLQHF. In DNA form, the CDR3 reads TGTGCCAGTAGTATTACCGGGACAGGGGCAATGCTCCAGCATTTT.

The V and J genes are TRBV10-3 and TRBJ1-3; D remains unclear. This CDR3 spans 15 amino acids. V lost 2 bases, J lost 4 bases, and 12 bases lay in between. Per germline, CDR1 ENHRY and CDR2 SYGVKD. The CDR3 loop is CAISEGLIGGNTIYF. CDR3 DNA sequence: TGTGCCATCAGTGAGGGCCTTATTGGCGGAAACACCATATATTTT.

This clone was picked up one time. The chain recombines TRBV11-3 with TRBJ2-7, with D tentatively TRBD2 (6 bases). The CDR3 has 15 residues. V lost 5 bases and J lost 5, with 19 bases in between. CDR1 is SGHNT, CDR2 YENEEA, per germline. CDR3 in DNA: TGTGCCAGCAGCCGAGGGACTTCCTACGAGGACGAGCAGTACTTC. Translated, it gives CASSRGTSYEDEQYF.

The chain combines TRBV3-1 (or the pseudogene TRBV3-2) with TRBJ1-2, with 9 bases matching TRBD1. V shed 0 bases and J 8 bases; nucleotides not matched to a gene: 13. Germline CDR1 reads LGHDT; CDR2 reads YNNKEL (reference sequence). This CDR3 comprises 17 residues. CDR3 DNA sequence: TGTGCCAGCAGCCAAGAGGGACAGGGTAGACGGGGCGGCGGCTACACCTTC. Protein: CASSQEGQGRRGGGYTF.

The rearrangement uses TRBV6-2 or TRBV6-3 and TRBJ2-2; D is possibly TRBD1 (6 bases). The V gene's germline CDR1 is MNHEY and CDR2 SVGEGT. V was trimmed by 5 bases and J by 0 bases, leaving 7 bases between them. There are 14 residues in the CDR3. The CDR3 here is CASSTGTNTGELFF. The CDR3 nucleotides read TGTGCCAGCAGTACAGGGACGAACACCGGGGAGCTGTTTTTT.

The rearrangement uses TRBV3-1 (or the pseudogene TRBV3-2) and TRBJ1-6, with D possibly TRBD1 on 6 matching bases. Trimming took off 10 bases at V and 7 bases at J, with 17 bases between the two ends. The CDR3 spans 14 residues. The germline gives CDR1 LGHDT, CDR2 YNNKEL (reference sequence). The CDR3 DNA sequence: TGTGCCACCGAACCGGGGGGCACGAATTCACCCCTCCACTTT. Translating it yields CATEPGGTNSPLHF.

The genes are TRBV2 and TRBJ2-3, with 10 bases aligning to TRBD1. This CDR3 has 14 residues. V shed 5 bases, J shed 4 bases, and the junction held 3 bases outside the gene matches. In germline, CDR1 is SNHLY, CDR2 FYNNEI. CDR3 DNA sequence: TGTGCCAGCAGTTGGGACAGGGGTTCAGATACGCAGTATTTT. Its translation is CASSWDRGSDTQYF.

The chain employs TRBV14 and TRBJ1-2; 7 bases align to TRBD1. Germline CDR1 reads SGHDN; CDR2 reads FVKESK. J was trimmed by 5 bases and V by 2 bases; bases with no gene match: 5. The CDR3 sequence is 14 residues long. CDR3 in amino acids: CASSQRQGRYGYTF. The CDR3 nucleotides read TGTGCCAGCAGCCAAAGACAGGGTCGGTATGGCTACACCTTC.

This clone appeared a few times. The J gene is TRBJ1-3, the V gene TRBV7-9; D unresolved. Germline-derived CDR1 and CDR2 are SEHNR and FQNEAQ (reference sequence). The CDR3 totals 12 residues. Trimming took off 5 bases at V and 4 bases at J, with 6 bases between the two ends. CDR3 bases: TGTGCCAGCAGCCCCCCGGGAAACACCATATATTTT. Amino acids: CASSPPGNTIYF.

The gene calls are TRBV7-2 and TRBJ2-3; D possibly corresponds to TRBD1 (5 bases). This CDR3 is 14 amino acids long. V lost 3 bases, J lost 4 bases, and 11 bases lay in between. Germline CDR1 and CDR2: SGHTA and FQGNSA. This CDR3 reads CASSFQGSPDTQYF. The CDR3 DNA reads TGTGCCAGCAGCTTTCAGGGATCCCCAGATACGCAGTATTTT.